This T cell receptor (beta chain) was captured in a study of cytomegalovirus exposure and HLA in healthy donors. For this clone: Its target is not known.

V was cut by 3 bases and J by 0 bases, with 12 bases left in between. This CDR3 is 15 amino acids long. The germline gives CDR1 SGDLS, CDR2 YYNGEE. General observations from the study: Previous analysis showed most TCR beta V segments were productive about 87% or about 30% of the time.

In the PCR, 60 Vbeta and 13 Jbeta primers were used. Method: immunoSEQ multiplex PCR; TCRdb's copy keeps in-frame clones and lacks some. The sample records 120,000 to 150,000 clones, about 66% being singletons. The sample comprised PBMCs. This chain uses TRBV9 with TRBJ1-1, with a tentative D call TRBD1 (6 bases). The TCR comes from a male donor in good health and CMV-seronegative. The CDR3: CASSANRDMNTEAFF. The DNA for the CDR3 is TGTGCCAGCAGCGCCAACAGGGACATGAACACTGAAGCTTTCTTT.